This T cell receptor (beta chain) was sequenced for a study of T cells in localized non-small cell lung cancer. V was pared by 3 bases and J by 6 bases, with 9 bases of the junction left unmatched. The CDR3 sequence is 16 residues long. The germline gives CDR1 MNHNS, CDR2 SASEGT. Using immunoSEQ multiplex PCR, the repertoire was profiled, and TCRdb retains in-frame clones only, with some absent. In the table there are about 24,000 clones, more than 75% of which are singletons. This TCR was recovered from a male donor at least 60 years old with stage I squamous cell lung carcinoma. The material was peripheral blood, obtained before any cancer treatment. V usage is TRBV6-1 and J usage is TRBJ2-2; 8 bases agree with TRBD1. The CDR3, as DNA: TGTGCCAGCAGTGATGGGGCAGGGGGCTTCGCCGGGGAGCTGTTTTTT. This encodes CASSDGAGGFAGELFF.